This TCR beta chain is drawn from a study of shared clonotypes between healthy human individuals. Study-level findings and limits: An expected dependence of interdonor clonotype sharing on sequencing depth was noted. Generally, naive subsets came out with larger estimated richness than memory subsets.

Generated by immunoSEQ multiplex PCR, the TCRdb table keeps only in-frame clones and is missing some. The table lists approximately 980,000 clones, more than 75% of them singletons. Study donors comprised healthy, HIV-negative adults devoid of recent acute infection or vaccination. CD45RA+ naive and CD45RA-negative memory subsets were separated from CD4+ cells. This clone was seen a few times. The antigen remains unidentified. The V and J ends lost 6 bases and 4 bases respectively, with 16 bases between them. The CDR3 extends over 15 amino acids. Germline loops: CDR1 MNHEY, CDR2 SVGAGI. This sequence was found in a man between 18 and 35 years old in good health. V is TRBV6-5 and J is TRBJ1-5, with a weak D call TRBD1 (5 bases). The sample consisted of memory CD4+ T cells sorted from blood. Subset in this sample: CD45RA-negative fraction. The CDR3 region is CASRPWGEGNQPQHF. CDR3 bases: TGTGCCAGCAGGCCCTGGGGGGAGGGGAATCAGCCCCAGCATTTT.